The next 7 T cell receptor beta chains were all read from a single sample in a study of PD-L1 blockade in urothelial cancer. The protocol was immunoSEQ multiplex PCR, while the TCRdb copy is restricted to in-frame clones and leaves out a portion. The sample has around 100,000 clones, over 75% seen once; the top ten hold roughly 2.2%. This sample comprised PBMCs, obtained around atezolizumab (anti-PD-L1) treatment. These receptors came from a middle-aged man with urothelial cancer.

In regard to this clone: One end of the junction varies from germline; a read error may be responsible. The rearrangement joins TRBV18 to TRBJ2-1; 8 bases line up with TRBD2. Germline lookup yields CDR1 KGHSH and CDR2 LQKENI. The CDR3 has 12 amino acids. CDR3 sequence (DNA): TGTGCCAGCTCACCATTAGCGGGACCAGGCCTCTTC. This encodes CASSPLAGPGLF.

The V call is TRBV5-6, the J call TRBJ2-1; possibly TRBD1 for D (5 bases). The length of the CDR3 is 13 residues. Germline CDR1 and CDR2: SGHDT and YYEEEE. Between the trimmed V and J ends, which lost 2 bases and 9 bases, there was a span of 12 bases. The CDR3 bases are TGTGCCAGCAGCTTAGTTGGGGCAGGTGAGCAGTTCTTC. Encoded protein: CASSLVGAGEQFF.

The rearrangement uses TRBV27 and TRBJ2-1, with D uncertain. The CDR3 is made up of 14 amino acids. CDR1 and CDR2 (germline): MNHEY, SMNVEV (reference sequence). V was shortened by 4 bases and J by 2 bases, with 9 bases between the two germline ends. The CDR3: CASSSRLTYNEQFF. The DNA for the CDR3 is TGTGCCAGCAGTTCCCGTCTTACCTACAATGAGCAGTTCTTC.

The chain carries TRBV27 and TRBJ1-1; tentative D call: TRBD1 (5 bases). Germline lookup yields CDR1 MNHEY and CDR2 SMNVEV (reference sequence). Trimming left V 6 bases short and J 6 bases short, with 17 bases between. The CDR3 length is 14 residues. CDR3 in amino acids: CASSPGMGLSEAFF. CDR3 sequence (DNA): TGTGCCAGCAGCCCAGGGATGGGATTGTCTGAAGCTTTCTTT.

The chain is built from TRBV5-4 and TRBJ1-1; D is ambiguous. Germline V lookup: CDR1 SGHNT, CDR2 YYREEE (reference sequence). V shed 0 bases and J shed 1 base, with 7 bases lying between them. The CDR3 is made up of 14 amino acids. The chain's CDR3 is CASSLVQENTEAFF. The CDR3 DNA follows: TGTGCCAGCAGCTTGGTTCAGGAGAACACTGAAGCTTTCTTT.

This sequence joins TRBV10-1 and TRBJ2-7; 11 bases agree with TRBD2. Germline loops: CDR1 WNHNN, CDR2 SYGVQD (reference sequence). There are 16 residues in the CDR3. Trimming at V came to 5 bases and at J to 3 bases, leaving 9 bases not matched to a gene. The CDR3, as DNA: TGCGCCAGCAGTAGTCTAGCGGGAGGACCCTTCTACGAGCAGTACTTC. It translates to CASSSLAGGPFYEQYF.

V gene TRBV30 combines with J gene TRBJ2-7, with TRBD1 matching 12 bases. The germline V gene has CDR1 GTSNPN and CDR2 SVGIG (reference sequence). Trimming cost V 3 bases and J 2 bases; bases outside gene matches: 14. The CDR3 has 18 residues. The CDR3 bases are TGTGCCTGGAGCCTCCCGGGACAGGGGGCAAGGAGGACCTACGAGCAGTACTTC. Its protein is CAWSLPGQGARRTYEQYF.